The 16 T cell receptor beta chains given below trace back to one sample, sequenced in a study of cytomegalovirus exposure and HLA in healthy donors. The PCR employed 60 Vbeta primers together with 13 Jbeta primers. Libraries were prepared by immunoSEQ multiplex PCR; TCRdb keeps only in-frame clonotypes and omits some of them. This table holds approximately 110,000 clones. The sample comprised PBMCs. The receptors stem from a man between 18 and 35 years old in good health and CMV-seronegative.

V usage is TRBV20-1 and J usage is TRBJ1-5; D call uncertain. Germline V gene lookup returns CDR1 DFQATT and CDR2 SNEGSKA (reference sequence). The CDR3 runs to 11 residues. Trimming removed 6 bases at V and 3 bases at J, with 6 bases between. This chain's CDR3 is CSAPNNQPQHF. DNA for the CDR3: TGCAGTGCGCCTAACAATCAGCCCCAGCATTTT.

The J gene is TRBJ1-1, the V gene TRBV6-5; 7 bases are a match to TRBD1. The CDR3 spans 16 residues. V shed 4 bases and J 0 bases; nucleotides not matched to a gene: 8. CDR1 and CDR2 from the germline V gene are MNHEY and SVGAGI. CDR3 coding DNA: TGTGCCAGCAGTTCCCTTTTAGGGACAGTGAACACTGAAGCTTTCTTT. Encoded protein: CASSSLLGTVNTEAFF.

The chain joins TRBV7-9 to TRBJ1-2, with D perhaps matching TRBD1 (6 bases). The V end lost 2 bases, the J end lost 8 bases, and 15 bases lay between the germline ends. The germline gives CDR1 SEHNR, CDR2 FQNEAQ (reference sequence). This CDR3 comprises 14 residues. For the CDR3, the DNA is TGTGCCAGCAGCTTAATGTCGGGGGGCAACGGCTACACCTTC. Its protein product is CASSLMSGGNGYTF.

The J gene is TRBJ2-2, the V gene TRBV7-9; D is ambiguous. V was clipped by 4 bases and J by 6 bases, with 6 bases between them. There are 12 residues in the CDR3. CDR1 and CDR2 (germline): SEHNR, FQNEAQ (reference sequence). CDR3 in amino acids: CASSWSAGELFF. The CDR3 coding sequence is TGTGCCAGCAGCTGGTCGGCCGGGGAGCTGTTTTTT.

On this clone: The junction does not match germline at one end; this may be a read error. This rearrangement joins TRBV5-4 to TRBJ2-2; 10 nucleotides align to TRBD2. The germline CDR1 and CDR2 sequences are SGHNT and YYREEE (reference sequence). This CDR3 is 14 amino acids long. This CDR3 reads CATSGGATTGELFF. The CDR3 DNA sequence: TGTGCCACCAGCGGGGGGGCGACTACCGGGGAGCTGTTTTTT.

The chain recombines TRBV7-9 with TRBJ2-7; tentatively, D is TRBD1 (5 bases). The CDR3 is 16 residues long. The V end was cut by 6 bases, the J end by 1 base, with 19 bases between. Germline loops: CDR1 SEHNR, CDR2 FQNEAQ (reference sequence). CDR3 amino acids: CASSAPRTRVSYEQYF. The DNA of the CDR3 is TGTGCCAGCAGTGCACCCCGGACAAGGGTTTCCTACGAGCAGTACTTC.

J is TRBJ2-1 and V is TRBV28, with 9 bases fitting TRBD1. This CDR3 region has 17 residues. The ends lost 3 bases at V and 7 bases at J; junction bases unmatched: 13. CDR1 and CDR2 from the germline V gene are MDHEN and SYDVKM. The CDR3 here is CASSLWTGAPYMNEQFF. DNA of the CDR3: TGTGCCAGCAGTTTGTGGACAGGGGCCCCATATATGAATGAGCAGTTCTTC.

The J gene is TRBJ2-7, the V gene TRBV7-9; 9 nucleotides line up with TRBD2. Looked up from germline, CDR1 is SEHNR and CDR2 is FQNEAQ (reference sequence). The CDR3 loop spans 15 amino acids. V lost 7 bases and J lost 2; bases outside the gene matches: 9. CDR3 bases: TGTGCCAGCACCTTTAGCGGGAGTTACCCCTACGAGCAGTACTTC. Translating it yields CASTFSGSYPYEQYF.

The chain has TRBV4-1 and TRBJ1-2; maybe TRBD1 (5 bases). The V end lost 5 bases, the J end lost 6 bases, and 16 bases lay between the germline ends. The germline V gene has CDR1 MGHRA and CDR2 YSYEKL. The CDR3 sequence is 14 residues long. This CDR3 reads CASSGRVKIHGYTF. In DNA, the CDR3 is TGCGCCAGCAGCGGCAGGGTTAAGATCCATGGCTACACCTTC.

V and J are TRBV27 and TRBJ1-2; D not resolved. Germline lookup yields CDR1 MNHEY and CDR2 SMNVEV (reference sequence). CDR3 length: 14 residues. V was cut by 6 bases and J by 5 bases, with 16 bases left in between. CDR3 sequence: CASSTDSGVYGYTF. The CDR3 region has the DNA TGTGCCAGCAGCACGGACTCGGGTGTATATGGCTACACCTTC.

V gene TRBV6-4 combines with J gene TRBJ2-3; 9 bases align to TRBD2. This CDR3 comprises 14 residues. Germline V CDR1 and CDR2: MRHNA, SNTAGT. V gave up 4 bases and J gave up 6 bases; unmatched junction bases: 5. The CDR3 reads CASSVAGEGDTQYF. The CDR3 DNA sequence: TGTGCCAGCAGTGTAGCGGGAGAGGGGGATACGCAGTATTTT.

The genes are TRBV25-1 and TRBJ2-2; a weak D match, TRBD2 (6 bases). The V gene's germline CDR1 is MGHDK and CDR2 SYGVNS. The ends were cut back, 6 bases at V and 5 bases at J, with 10 bases in the middle. This CDR3 spans 13 amino acids. CDR3 sequence reads: CASSPRGTGELFF. Here the CDR3 DNA reads TGTGCCAGCAGCCCACGGGGGACCGGGGAGCTGTTTTTT.

The V and J genes are TRBV7-2 and TRBJ2-7; 8 nucleotides align to TRBD1. The CDR3 has 15 residues. V shed 5 bases, J shed 2 bases, and the junction held 8 bases outside the gene matches. The germline V gene has CDR1 SGHTA and CDR2 FQGNSA. Here the CDR3 reads CASSRGTGAPYEQYF. In nucleotides, the CDR3 is TGTGCCAGCAGCCGCGGGACAGGTGCCCCCTACGAGCAGTACTTC.

This chain connects TRBV30 to TRBJ2-1, with TRBD1 identical over 9 bases. The ends lost 5 bases at V and 6 bases at J; junction bases unmatched: 8. CDR3 size: 14 residues. Looked up from germline, CDR1 is GTSNPN and CDR2 is SVGIG (reference sequence). The CDR3 DNA reads as TGTGCCTGGGCTAAAGGGACAGGGATCAATGAGCAGTTCTTC. Its translation is CAWAKGTGINEQFF.

The chain joins TRBV28 to TRBJ2-7; 8 bases are a match to TRBD2. J gave up 1 base and V 2 bases, and 7 bases lay outside the gene matches. Germline V CDR1 and CDR2: MDHEN, SYDVKM. The CDR3 has 16 residues. DNA for the CDR3: TGTGCCAGCAGTTTAGTACAACTAGCGGATTCCTACGAGCAGTACTTC. Translating gives CASSLVQLADSYEQYF.

The rearrangement uses TRBV29-1 and TRBJ2-1; TRBD1 aligns across 10 bases. V gave up 8 bases and J gave up 10 bases; unmatched junction bases: 14. Germline loops: CDR1 SQVTM, CDR2 ANQGSEA. The CDR3 sequence is 14 residues long. The CDR3 loop is CSLRQGALGSEQFF. CDR3 DNA sequence: TGCAGCCTCAGACAGGGGGCGCTTGGATCCGAGCAGTTCTTC.